The clone carrying this T cell receptor beta chain was counted between two and nine times. Antigen: not known. Total RNA, at least 5.5 micrograms per sample, was extracted from PBMCs. This specimen comes from a study of blood T cells in healthy people across ages. Points from the study as a whole: Estimates of total diversity, which came from one million sequenced T cells, were considered to be underestimates.

From germline, CDR1 is LGHDT and CDR2 YNNKEL (reference sequence). The V and J ends lost 2 bases and 2 bases respectively, with 8 bases between them. The CDR3 extends over 14 amino acids. The second PCR ran roughly 7 to 12 cycles with a sample-barcoded 5' primer and J-beta primers. Tags on each cDNA molecule came from a template-switch adaptor with 12 random nucleotides. All samples gave at least 2.5 million CDR3-containing paired-end reads. TCRdb fed the 5' RACE reads into MiXCR, producing one record per CDR3 protein. The sample yields some 1.1 million distinct CDR3 sequences, under 40% seen once. Material: blood. This receptor was identified in a man between 18 and 29 years old in good health. The V and J genes are TRBV3-1 and TRBJ2-3, with a possible D match to TRBD1 (5 bases). Here the CDR3 DNA reads TGTGCCAGCAGCCAAAACAGGCACACAGATACGCAGTATTTT. Translation: CASSQNRHTDTQYF.